This T cell receptor (beta chain) was obtained from a study of a mutant IDH1 vaccine in newly diagnosed glioma. Study-level information: Receipt of radiotherapy, temozolomide, or both preceded the study, and most received both.

Remarks on this clone: The antigen is not known.

Time point of the sample: week 35, safety follow-up. Topical imiquimod accompanied each vaccine dose, which consisted of 300 ug of mutant IDH1 20-mer peptide. Administration of eight vaccinations to patients took place in weeks 1, 3, 5, 7, 11, 15, 19, 23. Donors had new IDH1-mutant astrocytomas of WHO grade 3 or 4 (ATRX-lost). Profiled with immunoSEQ multiplex PCR; TCRdb holds only in-frame clones, not every one. The data show some 71,000 clones, roughly 86% seen once. The V and J ends lost 6 bases and 3 bases respectively, with 8 bases between them. The germline CDR1 and CDR2 sequences are MDHEN and SYDVKM. The CDR3 runs 12 residues.

This specimen was PBMCs, taken from a glioma patient whose treatment included an IDH1 peptide vaccine. J is TRBJ1-2 and V is TRBV28; D call uncertain. The TCR was taken from a man aged 30 to 45 with glioma. Written as DNA, the CDR3 is TGTGCCAGCAGGGTCAATTACTATGGCTACACCTTC. This sequence encodes CASRVNYYGYTF.